Each of the 10 T cell receptor beta chains below was sequenced from the same sample in a study of T cells in Graves' hyperthyroidism and ophthalmopathy. From RNA transcripts, TCR beta CDR3 regions were amplified. The HTBI primer set drove a first-round RT-PCR of the TCR CDR3. TCRdb independently ran MiXCR on the multiplex PCR reads; one entry per CDR3 protein. The data contain about 700,000 distinct CDR3 sequences, 40% to 55% of them seen just once; the ten biggest clones take up about 7%. Source material: peripheral blood or thyroid tissue (not recorded which). The receptors originated from an adult man with Graves' disease, either hyperthyroidism or ophthalmopathy (not recorded which).

This clonotype was picked up many times. V is TRBV7-3 and J is TRBJ1-1; D is ambiguous. The CDR3 runs to 13 residues. Germline V gene data show CDR1 as SGHTA and CDR2 as FQGTGA. V dropped 4 bases and J dropped 2 bases, with 8 bases sitting between them. CDR3 in amino acids: CASSWTTNTEAFF. The CDR3 nucleotides are TGTGCCAGCAGCTGGACGACCAACACTGAAGCTTTCTTT.

The rearrangement uses TRBV2 and TRBJ1-2; D remains ambiguous. The CDR3 sequence is 12 residues long. The V and J ends lost 3 bases and 5 bases respectively, with 7 bases between them. Germline V gene data show CDR1 as SNHLY and CDR2 as FYNNEI. The DNA for the CDR3 is TGTGCCAGCAGTGAGATGGGTTATGGCTACACCTTC. Its translation: CASSEMGYGYTF.

The V call is TRBV5-6, the J call TRBJ1-2; unclear D gene. Trimming pared 0 bases from V and 6 bases from J, leaving 15 bases between. The length of the CDR3 is 15 residues. Germline V lookup: CDR1 SGHDT, CDR2 YYEEEE. The CDR3 region has the DNA TGTGCCAGCAGCTTGGGGCGAGGATTTTCGGATGGCTACACCTTC. Translated, it gives CASSLGRGFSDGYTF.

The gene calls are TRBV20-1 and TRBJ1-1; D possibly corresponds to TRBD1 (5 bases). This CDR3 region has 13 residues. Between the trimmed V and J ends, which lost 8 bases and 4 bases, there was a span of 17 bases. Per the germline V gene, CDR1 is DFQATT and CDR2 is SNEGSKA (reference sequence). The CDR3 sequence: CSPQPERGTEAFF. CDR3 bases: TGCAGTCCACAACCGGAGAGGGGCACTGAAGCTTTCTTT.

This clonotype turned up a few times. V and J are TRBV5-1 and TRBJ1-2, with a tentative D call TRBD1 (6 bases). The CDR3 is made up of 14 amino acids. Per the germline V gene, CDR1 is SGHRS and CDR2 is YFSETQ. V was shortened by 0 bases and J by 4 bases, with 10 bases between the two germline ends. The CDR3 is CASSLAQGIYGYTF. CDR3 sequence (DNA): TGCGCCAGCAGCTTGGCTCAGGGGATCTATGGCTACACCTTC.

This clonotype was seen just once. The V gene is TRBV24-1, the J gene TRBJ2-7; D is perhaps TRBD2 (6 bases). CDR3 length equals 16 residues. CDR1 and CDR2 (germline): KGHDR, SFDVKD. Deletions cut 3 bases from V and 2 bases from J, with 16 bases between. For the CDR3, the DNA is TGTGCCACCAGTGATCCGAGCTCTGGGGGGACCTACGAGCAGTACTTC. Translating it yields CATSDPSSGGTYEQYF.

V gene TRBV7-9 combines with J gene TRBJ2-2; D is undetermined. Per the germline V gene, CDR1 is SEHNR and CDR2 is FQNEAQ (reference sequence). The CDR3 covers 12 residues. V was pared by 3 bases and J by 8 bases, with 7 bases between. CDR3: CASSLAQGELFF. The CDR3 region has the DNA TGTGCCAGCAGCTTGGCGCAGGGGGAGCTGTTTTTT.

This clonotype appeared many times. This chain connects TRBV19 to TRBJ1-1; D call uncertain. Germline V gives CDR1 LNHDA, CDR2 SQIVND (reference sequence). This CDR3 is built from 15 residues. Trimming removed 3 bases from V and 1 base from J, with 12 bases in between. The DNA of the CDR3 is TGTGCCAGTAGTATGGGCCCGAAGGGGAACACTGAAGCTTTCTTT. Protein: CASSMGPKGNTEAFF.

With regard to this clonotype: This may be a read error, as it is one base from a much larger clone. The gene calls are TRBV29-1 and TRBJ1-1, with D unclear. Germline loops: CDR1 SQVTM, CDR2 ANQGSEA. There are 13 residues in the CDR3. Trimming shortened V by 7 bases and J by 3 bases, and 15 bases separated the two germline ends. CDR3 region: CSGTDDLYTEAFF. The CDR3 coding sequence is TGCAGCGGGACCGACGACTTGTACACTGAAGCTTTCTTT.

The rearrangement uses TRBV6-5 and TRBJ2-7; tentatively, D is TRBD2 (6 bases). Deletions cut 1 base from V and 2 bases from J, with 9 bases between. CDR1 and CDR2 (germline): MNHEY, SVGAGI. The CDR3 contains 14 residues. The CDR3 DNA is TGTGCCAGCAGTTACTACGGGAGTACCTACGAGCAGTACTTC. Its protein product is CASSYYGSTYEQYF.